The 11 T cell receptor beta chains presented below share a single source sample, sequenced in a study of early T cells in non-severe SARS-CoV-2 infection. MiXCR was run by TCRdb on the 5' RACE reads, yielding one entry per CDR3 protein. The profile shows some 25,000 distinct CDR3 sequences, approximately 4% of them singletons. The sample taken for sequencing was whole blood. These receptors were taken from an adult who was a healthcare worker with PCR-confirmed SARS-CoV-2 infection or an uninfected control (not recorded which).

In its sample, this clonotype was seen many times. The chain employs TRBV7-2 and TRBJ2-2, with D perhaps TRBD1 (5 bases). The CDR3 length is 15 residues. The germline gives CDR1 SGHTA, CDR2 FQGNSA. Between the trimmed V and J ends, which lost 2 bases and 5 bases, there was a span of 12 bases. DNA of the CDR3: TGTGCCAGCAGCTTATTGGGGCTAACGACCGGGGAGCTGTTTTTT. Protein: CASSLLGLTTGELFF. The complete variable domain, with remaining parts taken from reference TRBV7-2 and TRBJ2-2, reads GAGVSQSPSNKVTEKGKDVELRCDPISGHTALYWYRQSLGQGLEFLIYFQGNSAPDKSGLPSDRFSAERTGGSVSTLTIQRTQQEDSAVYLCASSLLGLTTGELFFGEGSRLTVL.

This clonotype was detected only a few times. CDR3 protein: CASSAGGLETQYF. The CDR3 DNA follows: TGTGCCAGCAGCGCAGGGGGCCTCGAGACCCAGTACTTC. The chain joins TRBV5-6 to TRBJ2-5, with 8 bases matching TRBD1. From germline, CDR1 is SGHDT and CDR2 YYEEEE. The junction had 4 bases not matched to a gene; V was cut back by 4 bases and J by 5 bases. This CDR3 spans 13 amino acids.

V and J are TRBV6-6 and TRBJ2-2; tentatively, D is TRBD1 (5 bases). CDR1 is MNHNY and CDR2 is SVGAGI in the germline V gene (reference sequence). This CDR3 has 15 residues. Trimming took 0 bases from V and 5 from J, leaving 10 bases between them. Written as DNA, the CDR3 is TGTGCCAGCAGTTACTCAGGGGCCAGGACCGGGGAGCTGTTTTTT. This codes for CASSYSGARTGELFF.

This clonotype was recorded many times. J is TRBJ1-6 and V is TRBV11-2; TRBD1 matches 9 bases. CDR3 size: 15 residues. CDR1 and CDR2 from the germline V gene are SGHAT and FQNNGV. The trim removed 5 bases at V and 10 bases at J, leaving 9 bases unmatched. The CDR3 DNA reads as TGTGCCAGCAGCCTAACCCGGGACAGGGTATCACCCCTCCACTTT. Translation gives CASSLTRDRVSPLHF.

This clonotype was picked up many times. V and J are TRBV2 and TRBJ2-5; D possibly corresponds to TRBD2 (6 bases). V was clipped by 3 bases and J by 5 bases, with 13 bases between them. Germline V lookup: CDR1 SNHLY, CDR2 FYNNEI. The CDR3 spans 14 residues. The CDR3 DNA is TGTGCCAGCAGTGAGACTAGGCTCCCGGAGACCCAGTACTTC. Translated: CASSETRLPETQYF.

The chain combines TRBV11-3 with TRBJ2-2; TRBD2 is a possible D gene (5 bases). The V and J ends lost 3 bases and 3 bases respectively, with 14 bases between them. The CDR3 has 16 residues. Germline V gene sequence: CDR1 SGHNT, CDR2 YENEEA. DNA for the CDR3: TGTGCCAGCAGCTTGGTAGCGTCCACGGACACCGGGGAGCTGTTTTTT. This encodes CASSLVASTDTGELFF.

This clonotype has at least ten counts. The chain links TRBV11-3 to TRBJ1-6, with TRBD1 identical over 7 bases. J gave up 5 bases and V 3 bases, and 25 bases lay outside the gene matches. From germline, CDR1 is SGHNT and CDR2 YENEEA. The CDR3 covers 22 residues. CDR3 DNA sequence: TGTGCCAGCAGCTTCCATGCACCACCGGGACAGCTTACCCCGGGGGATAATTCACCCCTCCACTTT. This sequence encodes CASSFHAPPGQLTPGDNSPLHF.

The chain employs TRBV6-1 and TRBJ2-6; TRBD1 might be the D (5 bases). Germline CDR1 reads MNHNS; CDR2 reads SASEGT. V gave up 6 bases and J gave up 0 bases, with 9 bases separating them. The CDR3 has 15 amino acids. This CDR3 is CASSQGASGANVLTF. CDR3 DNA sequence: TGTGCCAGCAGCCAAGGGGCCTCTGGGGCCAACGTCCTGACTTTC.

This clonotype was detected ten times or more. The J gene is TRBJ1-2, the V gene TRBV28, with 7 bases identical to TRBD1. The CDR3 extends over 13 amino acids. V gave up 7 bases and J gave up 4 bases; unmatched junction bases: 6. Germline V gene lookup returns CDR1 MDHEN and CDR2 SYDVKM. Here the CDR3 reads CASNPDRSYGYTF. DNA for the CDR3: TGTGCCAGCAATCCGGACAGGTCCTATGGCTACACCTTC.

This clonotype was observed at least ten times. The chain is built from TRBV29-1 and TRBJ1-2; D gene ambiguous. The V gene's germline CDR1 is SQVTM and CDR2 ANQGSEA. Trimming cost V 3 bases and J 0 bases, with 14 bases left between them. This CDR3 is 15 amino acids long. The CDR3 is CSVESRVLTNYGYTF. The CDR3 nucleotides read TGCAGCGTTGAGTCCCGGGTCCTAACTAACTATGGCTACACCTTC.

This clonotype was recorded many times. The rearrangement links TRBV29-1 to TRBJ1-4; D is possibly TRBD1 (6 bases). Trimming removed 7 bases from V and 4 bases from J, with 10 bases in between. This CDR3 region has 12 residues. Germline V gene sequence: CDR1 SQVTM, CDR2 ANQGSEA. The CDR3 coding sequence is TGCAGCGCGACAGGACATAATGAAAAACTGTTTTTT. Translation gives CSATGHNEKLFF. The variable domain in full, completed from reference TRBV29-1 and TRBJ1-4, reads SAVISQKPSRDICQRGTSLTIQCQVDSQVTMMFWYRQQPGQSLTLIATANQGSEATYESGFVIDKFPISRPNLTFSTLTVSNMSPEDSSIYLCSATGHNEKLFFGSGTQLSVL.